This TCR beta chain was retrieved from a study of early T cells in non-severe SARS-CoV-2 infection. In the study overall: With bulk RNA from unsorted whole blood as input, sequencing yielded unpaired chains.

At least ten counts were recorded for this clonotype. Each CDR3 protein gets one entry after TCRdb re-called the 5' RACE reads with MiXCR. The sample holds 32,000 or so distinct CDR3 sequences, under 6% seen once. The sequence derives from an adult who was a healthcare worker with PCR-confirmed SARS-CoV-2 infection or an uninfected control (not recorded which). The source material was whole blood.

CDR3: CAISPSRGAWRGTDTQYF. In DNA form, the CDR3 reads TGTGCCATCAGTCCCTCGCGGGGGGCCTGGAGAGGCACAGATACGCAGTATTTT. V gene TRBV10-3 combines with J gene TRBJ2-3, with TRBD2 matching over 8 bases. Germline CDR1 reads ENHRY; CDR2 reads SYGVKD. This CDR3 region has 18 residues. With 5 bases clipped from V and 1 base from J, the junction kept 14 bases outside the gene matches.